This T cell receptor (beta chain) emerged from a study of blood T cell repertoires in COVID-19. Study summary: T cells, B-cell-depleted T cells, or PBMCs supplied cDNA or gDNA.

This clone was picked up one time. As originally analysed: Estimated nucleated cell counts came from reference gene primer amplification. Profiled with immunoSEQ multiplex PCR; TCRdb holds only in-frame clones, not every one. V and J calls and clone size come straight from that table; D and trimming were deduced from the DNA. The table shows tens of thousands of clones, with approximately 90% occurring only once. The germline V gene has CDR1 SGHVS and CDR2 FNYEAQ. V was shortened by 5 bases and J by 5 bases, with 18 bases between the two germline ends. The CDR3 totals 16 residues. V usage is TRBV7-6 and J usage is TRBJ2-2; D unresolved. The sequenced sample consisted of peripheral blood. This receptor was taken from a human donor in a cohort sampled during active COVID-19. CDR3 amino acids: CASSPMGRLQTGELFF. The CDR3 DNA follows: TGTGCCAGCAGCCCGATGGGTAGACTCCAAACCGGGGAGCTGTTTTTT.